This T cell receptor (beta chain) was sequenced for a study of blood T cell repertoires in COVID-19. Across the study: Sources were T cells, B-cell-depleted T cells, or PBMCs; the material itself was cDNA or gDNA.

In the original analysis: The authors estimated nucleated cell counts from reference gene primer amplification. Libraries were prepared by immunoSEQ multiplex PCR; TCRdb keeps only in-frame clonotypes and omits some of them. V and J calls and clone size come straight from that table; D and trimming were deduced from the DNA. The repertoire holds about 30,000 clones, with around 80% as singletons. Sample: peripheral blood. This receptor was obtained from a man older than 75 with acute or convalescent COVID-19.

The CDR3 protein is CASNLGGNEQYF. The CDR3 nucleotides read TGTGCCAGCAACCTAGGGGGCAACGAGCAGTACTTC. The chain employs TRBV12-3 or TRBV12-4 and TRBJ2-7, with 7 bases identical to TRBD1. This CDR3 is built from 12 residues. V shed 7 bases and J 5 bases; nucleotides not matched to a gene: 5.